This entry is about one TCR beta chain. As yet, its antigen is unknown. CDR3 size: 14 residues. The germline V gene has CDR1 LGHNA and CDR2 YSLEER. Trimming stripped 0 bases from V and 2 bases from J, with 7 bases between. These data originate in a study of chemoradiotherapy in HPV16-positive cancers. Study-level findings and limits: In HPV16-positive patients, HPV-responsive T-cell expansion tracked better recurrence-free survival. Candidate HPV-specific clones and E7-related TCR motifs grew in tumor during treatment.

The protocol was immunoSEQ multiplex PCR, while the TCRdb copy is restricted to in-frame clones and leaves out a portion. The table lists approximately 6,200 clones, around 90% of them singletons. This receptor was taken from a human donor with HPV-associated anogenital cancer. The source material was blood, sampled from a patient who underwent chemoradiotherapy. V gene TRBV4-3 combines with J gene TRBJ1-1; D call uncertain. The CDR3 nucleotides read TGCGCCAGCAGCCAAGATGCGGGAAACACTGAAGCTTTCTTT. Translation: CASSQDAGNTEAFF.